The clone carrying this T cell receptor (beta chain) has only a few counts. Employing constant-segment primers, 5'RACE generated TCR alpha and TCR beta cDNA libraries bearing sample barcodes and UMIs. TCRdb re-derived calls from the 5' RACE reads in MiXCR, one entry per CDR3 protein. The sample yields about 350,000 distinct CDR3 sequences, about 20% seen once. This sample is drawn from a study of T-cell memory formation after mild COVID-19. Germline assignment: CDR1 SGHTA and CDR2 FQGNSA. CDR3 length: 14 amino acids. Trimming cost V 2 bases and J 7 bases, with 14 bases left between them. The chain recombines TRBV7-2 with TRBJ1-1; D might be TRBD1 (5 bases). This receptor was obtained from a young man who had mild COVID-19 (a few samples of this study predate the infection). Cell type and time point are not known. Sequenced sample: PBMCs or a T cell subset sorted from them (not recorded which). CDR3 in amino acids: CASSLSQGGNEAFF. The CDR3 DNA reads as TGTGCCAGCAGCTTAAGCCAGGGAGGGAATGAAGCTTTCTTT.